The clone carrying this T cell receptor (beta chain) has only one observation. Its antigen is still unknown. This entry belongs to a study of cytotoxic CD8 clonotypes in ibrutinib-treated CLL. Study-level information: Patients: roughly twelve relapsed/refractory, some 15 treatment-naive, about 18 IGHV unmutated. It was after a median about 12 months of treatment, range 6 to 36, that response samples were taken. Study-level results: The clonality rise at ibrutinib response reflected private clonotype expansion. Baseline clonality exceeded age-matched healthy donors and tracked circulating CD8+ T-cell counts.

Profiled with immunoSEQ multiplex PCR; TCRdb holds only in-frame clones, not every one. The table shows approximately 60,000 clones, with approximately 50% occurring only once. V dropped 4 bases and J dropped 0; count of bases not matched to a gene: 4. The CDR3 runs 16 residues. Germline V gene data show CDR1 as SGHAT and CDR2 as FQNNGV. This sequence joins TRBV11-2 and TRBJ1-5; 9 bases map to TRBD1. The input for sequencing was PBMCs, taken at disease progression, from a patient treated with ibrutinib. The receptor was isolated from a human donor with chronic lymphocytic leukemia. CDR3 amino acids: CASSWGQGLSNQPQHF. CDR3 coding DNA: TGTGCCAGCAGCTGGGGACAGGGCCTTAGCAATCAGCCCCAGCATTTT.